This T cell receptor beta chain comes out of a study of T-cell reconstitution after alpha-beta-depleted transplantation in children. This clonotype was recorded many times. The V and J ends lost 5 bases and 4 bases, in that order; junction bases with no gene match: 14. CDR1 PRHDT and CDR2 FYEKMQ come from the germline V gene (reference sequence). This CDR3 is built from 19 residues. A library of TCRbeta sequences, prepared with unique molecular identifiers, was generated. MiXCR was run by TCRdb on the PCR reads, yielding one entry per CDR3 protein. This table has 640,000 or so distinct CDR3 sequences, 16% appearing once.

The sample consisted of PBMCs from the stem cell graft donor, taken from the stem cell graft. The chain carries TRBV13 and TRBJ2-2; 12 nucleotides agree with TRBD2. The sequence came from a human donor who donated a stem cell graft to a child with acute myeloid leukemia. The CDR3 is CASSLTLIRTSGVTGELFF. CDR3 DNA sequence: TGTGCCAGCAGCCTTACCCTCATCCGGACTAGCGGGGTCACCGGGGAGCTGTTTTTT.